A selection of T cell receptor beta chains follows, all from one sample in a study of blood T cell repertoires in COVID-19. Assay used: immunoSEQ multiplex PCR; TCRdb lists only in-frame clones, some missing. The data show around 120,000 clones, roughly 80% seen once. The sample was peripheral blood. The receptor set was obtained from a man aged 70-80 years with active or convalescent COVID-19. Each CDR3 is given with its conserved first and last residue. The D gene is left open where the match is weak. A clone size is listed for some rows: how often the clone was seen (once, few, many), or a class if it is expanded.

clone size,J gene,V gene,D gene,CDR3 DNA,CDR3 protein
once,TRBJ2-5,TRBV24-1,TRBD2,TGTGCCACCAGTGAGTCACTAGCGGATATGGGGGAGACCCAGTACTTC,CATSESLADMGETQYF
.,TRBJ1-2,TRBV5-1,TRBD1,TGCGCCAGCAGCTTGACAGGGGGATCTAACTATGGCTACACCTTC,CASSLTGGSNYGYTF
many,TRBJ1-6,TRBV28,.,TGTGCCAGCAGTTTGAGGCAGGGCGCCAACTCCTATAATTCACCCCTCCACTTT,CASSLRQGANSYNSPLHF
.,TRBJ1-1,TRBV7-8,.,TGTGCCAGCAGCTTGGGCAGTGTCACTGAAGCTTTCTTT,CASSLGSVTEAFF
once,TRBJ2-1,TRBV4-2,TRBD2,TGTGCCAGCAGCCAAGATACCAGCGGGAGGGCCCTCTCCTACAATGAGCAGTTCTTC,CASSQDTSGRALSYNEQFF
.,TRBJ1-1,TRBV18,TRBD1,TGTGCCAGCTCACCAACTGGGACAGTGAACACTGAAGCTTTCTTT,CASSPTGTVNTEAFF
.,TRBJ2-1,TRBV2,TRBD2,TGTGCCAGCAGTGTGACAAGCGGGAGTCGAGATGAGCAGTTCTTC,CASSVTSGSRDEQFF
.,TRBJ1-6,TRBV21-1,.,TGTGCCAGCAGCTTTTGGACAGGCCCGGATTCACCCCTCCACTTT,CASSFWTGPDSPLHF
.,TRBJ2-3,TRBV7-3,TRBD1,TGTGCCAGCAGCCAACAGGGGGCGGATACGCAGTATTTT,CASSQQGADTQYF
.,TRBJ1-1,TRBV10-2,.,TGCGCCAGCAGGCGGCAGGGGAACACTGAAGCTTTCTTT,CASRRQGNTEAFF
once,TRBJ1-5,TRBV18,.,TGTGCCAGCTCAACCGGGACTGGGCAGCCCCAGCATTTT,CASSTGTGQPQHF
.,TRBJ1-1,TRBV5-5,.,TGTGCCAGCAGCTTGAGGGGGGGTAACACTGAAGCTTTCTTT,CASSLRGGNTEAFF
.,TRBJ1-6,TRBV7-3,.,TGTGCCAGCAGCTTAGGGAGCTCCTATAATTCACCCCTCCACTTT,CASSLGSSYNSPLHF
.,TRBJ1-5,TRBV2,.,TGTGCCAGCAGGTATGAGGGCCCCCAGCATTTT,CASRYEGPQHF
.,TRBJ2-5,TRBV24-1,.,TGTGCCACCAGTGATTTTACACAGGGTAGGGAGACCCAGTACTTC,CATSDFTQGRETQYF
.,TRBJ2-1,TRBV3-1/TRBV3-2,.,TGTGCCAGCAGCCGGAGAGGAGACAATGAGCAGTTCTTC,CASSRRGDNEQFF
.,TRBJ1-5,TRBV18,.,TGTGCCAGCTCACCGTTCGACACTCGTGAATGGAATCAGCCCCAGCATTTT,CASSPFDTREWNQPQHF
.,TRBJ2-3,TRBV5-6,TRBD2,TGTGCCAGCAGCTTGGGGCCACTAGCGGGGGGCCTCACAGATACGCAGTATTTT,CASSLGPLAGGLTDTQYF
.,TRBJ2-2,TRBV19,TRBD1,TGTGCCAGTAGGGGGACAGGGACGGGCGGGGAGCTGTTTTTT,CASRGTGTGGELFF
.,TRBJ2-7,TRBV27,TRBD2,TGTGCCAGCAGTTTATCGAGTAGCGGGACGTCACCCTACGAGCAGTACTTC,CASSLSSSGTSPYEQYF
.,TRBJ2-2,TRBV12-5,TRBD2,TGTGCTAGTGGCCTGGGGGGGGCGAACACCGGGGAGCTGTTTTTT,CASGLGGANTGELFF
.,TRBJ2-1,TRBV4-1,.,TGCGCCAGCAGCCAGGCCCTTTGGACAGACCTTTCCTACAATGAGCAGTTCTTC,CASSQALWTDLSYNEQFF
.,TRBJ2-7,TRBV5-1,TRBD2,TGCGCCAGCAGCAACCGGACTAGCGGGAGCCACGAGCAGTACTTC,CASSNRTSGSHEQYF
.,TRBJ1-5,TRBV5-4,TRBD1,TGTGCCAGCAGCTTAGGACAGGGGCAAAATCAGCCCCAGCATTTT,CASSLGQGQNQPQHF
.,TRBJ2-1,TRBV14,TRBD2,TGTGCCAGCAGCGAAGCGGGGGGCGATACCTACAATGAGCAGTTCTTC,CASSEAGGDTYNEQFF
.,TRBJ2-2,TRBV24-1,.,TGTGCCACCAGTGATTTAGGGGGACCTAACACCGGGGAGCTGTTTTTT,CATSDLGGPNTGELFF
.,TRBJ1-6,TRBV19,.,TGTGCCAGTCGTCCGACTACAGGGATCAATTCACCCCTCCACTTT,CASRPTTGINSPLHF
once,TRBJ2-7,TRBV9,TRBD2,TGTGCCAGCAGCGTAGATCCAGCGGGGTCCTACGAGCAGTACTTC,CASSVDPAGSYEQYF
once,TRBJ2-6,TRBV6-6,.,TGTGCCACTTCGAGTGGGGCCAACGTCCTGACTTTC,CATSSGANVLTF
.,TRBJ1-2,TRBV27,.,TGTGCCAGCAGATATACAGGGTCGGACTATGGCTACACCTTC,CASRYTGSDYGYTF
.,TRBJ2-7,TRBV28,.,TGTGCCAGCAGTTTCCCGACAGTTAACTACGAGCAGTACTTC,CASSFPTVNYEQYF
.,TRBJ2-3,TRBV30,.,TGTGCCTGGAGTACCCGACAGTCTAGCACAGATACGCAGTATTTT,CAWSTRQSSTDTQYF
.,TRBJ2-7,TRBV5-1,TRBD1,TGCGCCAGCTTCCGCGACGGGACAGTAAGCTCCTACGAGCAGTACTTC,CASFRDGTVSSYEQYF
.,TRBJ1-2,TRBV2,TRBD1,TGTGCCACCCAGGACAGGAACTATGGCTACACCTTC,CATQDRNYGYTF
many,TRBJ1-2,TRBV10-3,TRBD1,TGTGCCATCAGTGAGTCCTTGGACAGGAACTATGGCTACACCTTC,CAISESLDRNYGYTF